The clone carrying this T cell receptor (beta chain) was seen many times. RNA transcripts yielded amplified TCR beta CDR3 regions. TCR CDR3 underwent first-round RT-PCR with the HTBI primer set. TCRdb reanalysed the multiplex PCR reads using MiXCR and keeps one entry per CDR3 protein. The sample records about 400,000 distinct CDR3 sequences, roughly 15% being singletons. The data originate from a study of T cells in Graves' hyperthyroidism and ophthalmopathy. Trimming pared 2 bases from V and 8 bases from J, leaving 21 bases between. This CDR3 has 16 amino acids. Germline-derived CDR1 and CDR2 are MNHNS and SASEGT.

Sequenced material: blood. The sequence was obtained from a woman between 18 and 30 years old with Graves' hyperthyroidism. The V and J genes are TRBV6-1 and TRBJ1-2; D is uncertain. The CDR3 DNA sequence: TGTGCCAGCAGTGAAAGTTTTGCGTCTTCAAGAAGGGGCTACACCTTC. Translated, it gives CASSESFASSRRGYTF.